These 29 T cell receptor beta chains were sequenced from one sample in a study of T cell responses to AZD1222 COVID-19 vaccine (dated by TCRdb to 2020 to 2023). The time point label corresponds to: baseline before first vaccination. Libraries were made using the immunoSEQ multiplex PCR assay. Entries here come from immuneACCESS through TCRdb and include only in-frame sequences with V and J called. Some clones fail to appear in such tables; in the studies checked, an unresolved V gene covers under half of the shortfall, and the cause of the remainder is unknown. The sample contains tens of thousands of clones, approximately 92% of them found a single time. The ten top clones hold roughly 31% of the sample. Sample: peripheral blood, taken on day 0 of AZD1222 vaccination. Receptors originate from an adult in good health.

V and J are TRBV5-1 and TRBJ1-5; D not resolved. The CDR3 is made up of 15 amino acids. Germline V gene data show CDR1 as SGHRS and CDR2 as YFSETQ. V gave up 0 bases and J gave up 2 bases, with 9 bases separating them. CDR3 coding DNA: TGCGCCAGCAGCTTGGTGGCAGGCGGCAATCAGCCCCAGCATTTT. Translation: CASSLVAGGNQPQHF.

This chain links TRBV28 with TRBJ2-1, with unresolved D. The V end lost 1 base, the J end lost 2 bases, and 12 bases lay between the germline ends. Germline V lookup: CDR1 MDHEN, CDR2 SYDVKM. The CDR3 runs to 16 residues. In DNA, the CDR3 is TGTGCCAGCAGTTTATTTGGTGGGTTGGCCTACAATGAGCAGTTCTTC. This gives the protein CASSLFGGLAYNEQFF.

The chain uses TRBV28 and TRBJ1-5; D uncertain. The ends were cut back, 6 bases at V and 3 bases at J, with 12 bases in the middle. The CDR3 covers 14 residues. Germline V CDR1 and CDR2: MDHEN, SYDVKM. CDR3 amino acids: CASSIQVVNQPQHF. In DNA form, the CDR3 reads TGTGCCAGCAGCATCCAGGTGGTCAATCAGCCCCAGCATTTT. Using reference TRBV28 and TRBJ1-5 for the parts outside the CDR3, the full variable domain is DVKVTQSSRYLVKRTGEKVFLECVQDMDHENMFWYRQDPGLGLRLIYFSYDVKMKEKGDIPEGYSVSREKKERFSLILESASTNQTSMYLCASSIQVVNQPQHFGDGTRLSIL.

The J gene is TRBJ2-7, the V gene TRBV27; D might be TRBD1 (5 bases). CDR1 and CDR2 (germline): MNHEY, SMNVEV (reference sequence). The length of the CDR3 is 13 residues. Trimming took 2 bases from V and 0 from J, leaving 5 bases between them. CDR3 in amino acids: CASSLGASYEQYF. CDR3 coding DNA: TGTGCCAGCAGTTTAGGGGCCTCCTACGAGCAGTACTTC.

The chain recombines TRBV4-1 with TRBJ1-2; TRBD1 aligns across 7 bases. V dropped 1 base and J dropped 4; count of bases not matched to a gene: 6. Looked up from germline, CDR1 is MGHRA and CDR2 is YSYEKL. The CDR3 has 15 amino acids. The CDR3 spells CASSQARGQGYGYTF. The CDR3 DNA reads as TGCGCCAGCAGCCAAGCAAGGGGGCAAGGCTATGGCTACACCTTC.

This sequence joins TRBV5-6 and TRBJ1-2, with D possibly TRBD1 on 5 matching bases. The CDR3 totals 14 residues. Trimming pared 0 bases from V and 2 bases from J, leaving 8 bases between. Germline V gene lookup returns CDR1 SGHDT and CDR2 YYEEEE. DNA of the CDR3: TGTGCCAGCAGCTTGGAGCGGGACAACTATGGCTACACCTTC. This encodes CASSLERDNYGYTF.

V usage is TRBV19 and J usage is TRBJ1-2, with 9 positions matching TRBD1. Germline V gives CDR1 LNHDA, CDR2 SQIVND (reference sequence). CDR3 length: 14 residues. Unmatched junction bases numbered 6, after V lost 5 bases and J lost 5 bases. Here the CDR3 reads CASSAGTGSYGYTF. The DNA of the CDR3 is TGTGCCAGTAGTGCCGGGACAGGGAGTTATGGCTACACCTTC. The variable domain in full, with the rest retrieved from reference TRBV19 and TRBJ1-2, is DGGITQSPKYLFRKEGQNVTLSCEQNLNHDAMYWYRQDPGQGLRLIYYSQIVNDFQKGDIAEGYSVSREKKESFPLTVTSAQKNPTAFYLCASSAGTGSYGYTFGSGTRLTVV.

The CDR3 region is CASTNWGRGLQAGANVLTF. CDR3 nucleotides: TGTGCCAGCACAAATTGGGGCAGGGGGCTTCAAGCTGGGGCCAACGTCCTGACTTTC. The chain employs TRBV28 and TRBJ2-6, with TRBD1 matching 8 bases. J gave up 2 bases and V 7 bases, and 16 bases lay outside the gene matches. The germline gives CDR1 MDHEN, CDR2 SYDVKM. The CDR3 is 19 amino acids.

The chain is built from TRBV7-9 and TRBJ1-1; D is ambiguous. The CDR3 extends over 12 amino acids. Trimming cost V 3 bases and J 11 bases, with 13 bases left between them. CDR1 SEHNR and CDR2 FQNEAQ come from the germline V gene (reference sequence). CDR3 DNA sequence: TGTGCCAGCAGCTTCTACACAATTGGGGCTTTCTTT. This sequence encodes CASSFYTIGAFF. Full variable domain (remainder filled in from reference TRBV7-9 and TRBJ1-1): DTGVSQNPRHKITKRGQNVTFRCDPISEHNRLYWYRQTLGQGPEFLTYFQNEAQLEKSRLLSDRFSAERPKGSFSTLEIQRTEQGDSAMYLCASSFYTIGAFFGQGTRLTVV.

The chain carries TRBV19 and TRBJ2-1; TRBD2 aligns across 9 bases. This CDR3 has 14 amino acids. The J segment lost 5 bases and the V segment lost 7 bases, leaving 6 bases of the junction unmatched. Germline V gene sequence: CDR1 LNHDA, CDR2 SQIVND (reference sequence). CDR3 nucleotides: TGTGCCAGTAAACGGCTAGCGGGAAACAATGAGCAGTTCTTC. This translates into CASKRLAGNNEQFF.

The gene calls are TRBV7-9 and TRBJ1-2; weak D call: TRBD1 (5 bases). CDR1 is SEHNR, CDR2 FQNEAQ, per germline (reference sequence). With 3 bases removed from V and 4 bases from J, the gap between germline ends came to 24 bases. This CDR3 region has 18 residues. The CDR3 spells CASSFSPRAGRQPYGYTF. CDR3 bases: TGTGCCAGCAGCTTTTCGCCCCGTGCGGGACGACAGCCCTATGGCTACACCTTC.

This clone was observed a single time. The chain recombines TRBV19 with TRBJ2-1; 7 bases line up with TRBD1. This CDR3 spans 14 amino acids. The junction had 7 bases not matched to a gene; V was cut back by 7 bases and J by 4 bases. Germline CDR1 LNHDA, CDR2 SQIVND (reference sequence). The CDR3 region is CASIPTGRYNEQFF. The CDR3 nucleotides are TGTGCCAGTATTCCGACAGGGCGGTACAATGAGCAGTTCTTC.

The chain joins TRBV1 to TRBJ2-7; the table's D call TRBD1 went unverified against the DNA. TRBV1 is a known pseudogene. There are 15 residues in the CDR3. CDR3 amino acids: CTSSQKLNRDHEQYF. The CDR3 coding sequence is TGCACCAGCAGCCAAAAGTTAAACAGGGACCACGAGCAGTACTTC.

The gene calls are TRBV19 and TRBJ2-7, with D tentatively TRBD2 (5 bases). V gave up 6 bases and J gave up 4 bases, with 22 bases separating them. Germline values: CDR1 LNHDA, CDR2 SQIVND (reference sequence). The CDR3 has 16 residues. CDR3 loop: CASSKGAEVSSYEQYF. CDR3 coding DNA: TGTGCCAGTAGCAAAGGAGCGGAGGTCTCTTCGTACGAGCAGTACTTC.

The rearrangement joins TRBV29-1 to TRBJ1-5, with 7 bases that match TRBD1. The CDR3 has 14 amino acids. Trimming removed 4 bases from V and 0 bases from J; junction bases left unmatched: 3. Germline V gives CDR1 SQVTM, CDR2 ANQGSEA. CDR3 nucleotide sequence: TGCAGCGTTGCTACAGGGGCTAGCAATCAGCCCCAGCATTTT. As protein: CSVATGASNQPQHF.

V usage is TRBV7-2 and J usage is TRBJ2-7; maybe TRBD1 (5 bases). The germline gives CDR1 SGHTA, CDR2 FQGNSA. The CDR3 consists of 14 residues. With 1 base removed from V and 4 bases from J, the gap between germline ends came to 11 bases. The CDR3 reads CASSLDRMVYEQYF. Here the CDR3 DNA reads TGTGCCAGCAGCTTAGACAGGATGGTATACGAGCAGTACTTC.

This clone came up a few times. The CDR3 region is CASSYQVAGGRPYEQYF. The CDR3, as DNA: TGTGCCAGCAGTTACCAGGTAGCGGGGGGACGGCCCTACGAGCAGTACTTC. The V call is TRBV6-2 or TRBV6-3, the J call TRBJ2-7; 10 positions agree with TRBD2. The CDR3 is 17 amino acids. V gave up 2 bases and J gave up 2 bases; unmatched junction bases: 9. Germline V gene lookup returns CDR1 MNHEY and CDR2 SVGEGT.

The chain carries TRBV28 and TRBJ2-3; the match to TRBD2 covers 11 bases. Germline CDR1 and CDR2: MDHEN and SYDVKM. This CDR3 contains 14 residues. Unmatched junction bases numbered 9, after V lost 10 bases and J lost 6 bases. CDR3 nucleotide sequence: TGTGCCATTATGACTAGCGGGACAGGGGATACGCAGTATTTT. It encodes CAIMTSGTGDTQYF.

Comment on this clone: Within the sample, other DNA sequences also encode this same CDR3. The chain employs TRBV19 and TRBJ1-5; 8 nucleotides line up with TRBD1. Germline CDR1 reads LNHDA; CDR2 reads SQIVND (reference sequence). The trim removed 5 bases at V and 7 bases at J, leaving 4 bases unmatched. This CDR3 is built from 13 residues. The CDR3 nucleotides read TGTGCCAGTAGTCCGGACAGGGACCAGCCCCAGCATTTT. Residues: CASSPDRDQPQHF. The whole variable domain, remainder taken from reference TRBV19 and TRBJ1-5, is DGGITQSPKYLFRKEGQNVTLSCEQNLNHDAMYWYRQDPGQGLRLIYYSQIVNDFQKGDIAEGYSVSREKKESFPLTVTSAQKNPTAFYLCASSPDRDQPQHFGDGTRLSIL.

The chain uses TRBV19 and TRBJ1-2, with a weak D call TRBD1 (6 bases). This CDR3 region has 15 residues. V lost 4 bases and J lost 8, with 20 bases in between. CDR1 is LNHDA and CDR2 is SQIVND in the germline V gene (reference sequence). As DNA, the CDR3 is TGTGCCAGTAGTAACGACCGGGACATCTTTTGGGGCTACACCTTC. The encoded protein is CASSNDRDIFWGYTF.

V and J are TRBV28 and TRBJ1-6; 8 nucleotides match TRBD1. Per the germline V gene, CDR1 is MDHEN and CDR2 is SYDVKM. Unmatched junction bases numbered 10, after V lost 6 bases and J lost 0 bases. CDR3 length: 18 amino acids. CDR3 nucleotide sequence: TGTGCCAGCAGCCTAACAGGGGGACTTAGCTCCTATAATTCACCCCTCCACTTT. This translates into CASSLTGGLSSYNSPLHF.

In DNA form, the CDR3 reads TGCAGCGTCAACAGGGAGGATGAAAAACTGTTTTTT. Translated, it gives CSVNREDEKLFF. The gene calls are TRBV29-1 and TRBJ1-4; a weak D match, TRBD1 (6 bases). Germline CDR1 SQVTM, CDR2 ANQGSEA. The CDR3 contains 12 residues. V lost 6 bases, J lost 6 bases, and 11 bases lay in between.

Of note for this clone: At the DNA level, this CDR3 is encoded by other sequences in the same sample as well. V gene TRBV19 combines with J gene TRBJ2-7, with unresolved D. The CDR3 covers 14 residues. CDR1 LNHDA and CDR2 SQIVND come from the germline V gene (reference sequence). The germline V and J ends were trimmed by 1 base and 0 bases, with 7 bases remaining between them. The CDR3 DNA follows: TGTGCCAGTAGTATAGGCAGGAGCTCCTACGAGCAGTACTTC. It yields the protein CASSIGRSSYEQYF.

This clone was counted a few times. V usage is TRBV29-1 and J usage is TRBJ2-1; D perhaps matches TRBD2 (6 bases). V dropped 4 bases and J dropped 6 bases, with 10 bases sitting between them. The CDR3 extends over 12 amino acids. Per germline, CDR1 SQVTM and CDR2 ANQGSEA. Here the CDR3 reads CSVVEGVNEQFF. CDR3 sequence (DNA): TGCAGCGTTGTGGAGGGAGTCAATGAGCAGTTCTTC.

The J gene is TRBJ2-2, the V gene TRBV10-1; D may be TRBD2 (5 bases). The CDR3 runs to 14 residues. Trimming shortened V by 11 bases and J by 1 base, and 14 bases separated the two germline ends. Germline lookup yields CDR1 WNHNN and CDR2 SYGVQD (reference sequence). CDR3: CARGRDLNTGELFF. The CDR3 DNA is TGCGCCCGAGGGAGAGACCTGAACACCGGGGAGCTGTTTTTT.

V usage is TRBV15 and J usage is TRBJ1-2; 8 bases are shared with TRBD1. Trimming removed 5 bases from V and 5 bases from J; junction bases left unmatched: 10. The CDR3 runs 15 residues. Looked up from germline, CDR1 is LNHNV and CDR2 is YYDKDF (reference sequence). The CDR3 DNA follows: TGTGCCACCAGCCCGGACAGGGCGATCGCTTATGGCTACACCTTC. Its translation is CATSPDRAIAYGYTF.

In DNA, the CDR3 is TGTGCCAGCAGTTCCTCGGGACAGGGGTCCTACGAGCAGTACTTC. Amino acid sequence: CASSSSGQGSYEQYF. The chain combines TRBV6-6 with TRBJ2-7; 10 positions match TRBD1. The CDR3 consists of 15 residues. Germline V CDR1 and CDR2: MNHNY, SVGAGI (reference sequence). V trimming: 4 bases; J trimming: 1 base; junction bases outside the gene matches: 4.

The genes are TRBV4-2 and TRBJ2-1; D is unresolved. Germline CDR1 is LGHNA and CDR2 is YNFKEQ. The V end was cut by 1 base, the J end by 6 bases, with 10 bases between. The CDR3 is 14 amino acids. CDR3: CASSQAPEGNEQFF. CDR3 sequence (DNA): TGTGCCAGCAGCCAAGCTCCCGAAGGCAATGAGCAGTTCTTC.

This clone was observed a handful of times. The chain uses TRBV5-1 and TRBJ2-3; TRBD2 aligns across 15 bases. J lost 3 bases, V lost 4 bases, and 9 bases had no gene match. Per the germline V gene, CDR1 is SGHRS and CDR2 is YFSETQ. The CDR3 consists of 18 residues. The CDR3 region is CASSQNPGTSGRTDTQYF. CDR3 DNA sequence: TGCGCCAGCAGCCAAAACCCCGGGACTAGCGGGAGGACAGATACGCAGTATTTT.